These 23 T cell receptor beta chains share one sample of origin, sequenced in a study of CD8 T cells in Susac syndrome. Random hexamers were used to reverse transcribe the RNA input (0.5 to 1 ug). TCRdb processed the immunoSEQ multiplex PCR reads anew with MiXCR; each CDR3 protein has one entry. The table has under 200,000 distinct CDR3 sequences, 90% to 96% seen once. Sequencing was done on a sample of CD4+ T cells from PBMCs. Receptors originate from a human donor with Susac syndrome.

The chain carries TRBV7-9 and TRBJ1-2; TRBD1 is a possible D gene (6 bases). Looked up from germline, CDR1 is SEHNR and CDR2 is FQNEAQ (reference sequence). Trimming shortened V by 4 bases and J by 6 bases, and 18 bases separated the two germline ends. This CDR3 spans 15 amino acids. This CDR3 is CASSSTLLGGDGYTF. CDR3 DNA sequence: TGTGCCAGCAGCTCTACACTTCTCGGGGGCGATGGCTACACCTTC.

V usage is TRBV5-4 and J usage is TRBJ2-5; D remains ambiguous. Germline V lookup: CDR1 SGHNT, CDR2 YYREEE (reference sequence). CDR3 length equals 14 residues. V was cut by 0 bases and J by 4 bases, with 10 bases left in between. The CDR3 DNA follows: TGTGCCAGCAGCTTGGCCGCCGCCTCAGAGACCCAGTACTTC. Protein: CASSLAAASETQYF.

J is TRBJ2-7 and V is TRBV6-2 or TRBV6-3; D possibly corresponds to TRBD2 (5 bases). V lost 7 bases to trimming and J lost 2 bases, with 12 bases between them. The germline V gene encodes CDR1 MNHEY and CDR2 SVGEGT. The CDR3 has 13 residues. The CDR3 loop is CASTNAGAYEQYV. The CDR3 DNA reads as TGTGCCAGCACTAATGCCGGGGCCTACGAGCAGTACGTC.

The chain is built from TRBV16 and TRBJ1-2; D is unresolved. The V gene lost 8 bases and the J gene lost 7 bases, with 14 bases spanning the gap. The germline V gene has CDR1 KGHSY and CDR2 FQNENV. The CDR3 spans 12 residues. CDR3 sequence (DNA): TGTGCCAGCTACCGCCAAGGAGGTGGCTACACCTTC. Protein product: CASYRQGGGYTF.

This clonotype was picked up one time. The DNA for the CDR3 is TGTGCCAGCTCTCTCAAGGCTGAAGCTTTCTTT. Translating gives CASSLKAEAFF. The chain has TRBV3-1 and TRBJ1-1; the D is unclear. The germline V gene encodes CDR1 LGHDT and CDR2 YNNKEL (reference sequence). Trimming pared 8 bases from V and 6 bases from J, leaving 10 bases between. This CDR3 is built from 11 residues.

This clonotype was picked up one time. The gene calls are TRBV5-1 and TRBJ2-5; D is ambiguous. This CDR3 is built from 13 residues. The V and J ends lost 6 bases and 2 bases respectively, with 11 bases between them. From germline, CDR1 is SGHRS and CDR2 YFSETQ. CDR3 DNA: TGCGCCAGCAAAGAGTGGACGCAAGAGACCCAGTACTTC. It codes for CASKEWTQETQYF.

The rearrangement uses TRBV5-1 and TRBJ1-2; D unresolved. Germline V lookup: CDR1 SGHRS, CDR2 YFSETQ. The CDR3 covers 12 residues. Trimming shortened V by 4 bases and J by 8 bases, and 12 bases separated the two germline ends. DNA of the CDR3: TGCGCCAGCAGCCCCTATGGGGAGGGCTACACCTTC. Protein: CASSPYGEGYTF.

The J gene is TRBJ2-1, the V gene TRBV12-3 or TRBV12-4; TRBD2 matches 9 bases. V was pared by 0 bases and J by 7 bases, with 4 bases of the junction left unmatched. The CDR3 sequence is 15 residues long. The CDR3 bases are TGTGCCAGCAGTTTAGCGGCTAGCGGGATGAATGAGCAGTTCTTC. Protein: CASSLAASGMNEQFF.

V is TRBV30 and J is TRBJ1-2; 9 nucleotides align to TRBD1. CDR3 length: 12 amino acids. Per germline, CDR1 GTSNPN and CDR2 SVGIG (reference sequence). Trimming at V came to 8 bases and at J to 4 bases, leaving 5 bases not matched to a gene. Written as DNA, the CDR3 is TGTGCCGCACAGGGGGCGGGCTATGGCTACACCTTC. Amino acids: CAAQGAGYGYTF.

The rearrangement uses TRBV7-2 and TRBJ1-5; no clear D gene. This CDR3 contains 15 residues. V lost 0 bases and J lost 3, with 9 bases in between. Germline loops: CDR1 SGHTA, CDR2 FQGNSA. CDR3 nucleotides: TGTGCCAGCAGCTTAGCATCGGGAGTCAATCAGCCCCAGCATTTT. This translates into CASSLASGVNQPQHF.

V is TRBV4-3 and J is TRBJ2-2; TRBD1 agrees at 9 bases. Germline V lookup: CDR1 LGHNA, CDR2 YSLEER. V shed 6 bases, J shed 5 bases, and the junction held 7 bases outside the gene matches. The CDR3 has 15 residues. The CDR3 DNA reads TGCGCCAGCAGGCCCGGGACAGGGAGGACCGGGGAGCTGTTTTTT. It yields the protein CASRPGTGRTGELFF.

The chain uses TRBV4-3 and TRBJ2-5; D remains unclear. Trimming stripped 0 bases from V and 2 bases from J, with 4 bases between. The CDR3 extends over 13 amino acids. The germline V gene encodes CDR1 LGHNA and CDR2 YSLEER. The CDR3 spells CASSQEIQETQYF. DNA of the CDR3: TGCGCCAGCAGCCAAGAGATACAAGAGACCCAGTACTTC.

The V call is TRBV20-1, the J call TRBJ1-5; TRBD1 matches 9 bases. Trimming took 0 bases from V and 11 from J; bases not matched to a gene: 14. CDR1 is DFQATT and CDR2 is SNEGSKA in the germline V gene (reference sequence). This CDR3 has 16 amino acids. The CDR3 spells CSARDPRTGVGWTQHF. CDR3 DNA: TGCAGTGCTAGAGACCCCAGGACAGGGGTGGGTTGGACCCAGCATTTT.

This clonotype was observed a single time. The chain joins TRBV6-5 to TRBJ1-2, with D tentatively TRBD1 (5 bases). This CDR3 has 16 amino acids. Trimming removed 4 bases from V and 0 bases from J, with 15 bases in between. The germline V gene encodes CDR1 MNHEY and CDR2 SVGAGI. CDR3 nucleotides: TGTGCCAGCAGTTCGGGAGGGGCATCCGCTAACTATGGCTACACCTTC. This codes for CASSSGGASANYGYTF.

The V gene is TRBV30, the J gene TRBJ1-5, with D possibly being TRBD1 (6 bases). Trimming stripped 2 bases from V and 3 bases from J, with 14 bases between. CDR1 and CDR2 (germline): GTSNPN, SVGIG (reference sequence). This CDR3 is built from 15 residues. CDR3 DNA: TGTGCCTGGAGTCCCCCGGGGGCGAACAATCAGCCCCAGCATTTT. It codes for CAWSPPGANNQPQHF.

This clonotype is a singleton in its sample. The V gene is TRBV12-3 or TRBV12-4, the J gene TRBJ2-5; the D gene is possibly TRBD1 (6 bases). This CDR3 is 14 amino acids long. Trimming took off 3 bases at V and 3 bases at J, with 11 bases between the two ends. CDR3 coding DNA: TGTGCCAGCAGTTTGAGAGCAGGGGAAGAGACCCAGTACTTC. Amino acids: CASSLRAGEETQYF.

J is TRBJ2-2 and V is TRBV5-4; 9 positions match TRBD2. The CDR3 sequence is 16 residues long. Trimming took 0 bases from V and 4 from J; bases not matched to a gene: 4. Germline values: CDR1 SGHNT, CDR2 YYREEE (reference sequence). For the CDR3, the DNA is TGTGCCAGCAGCTTGGAAGCGGGGGGAACCACCGGGGAGCTGTTTTTT. Translation gives CASSLEAGGTTGELFF. Filled out from reference TRBV5-4 and TRBJ2-2, the complete variable domain reads ETGVTQSPTHLIKTRGQQVTLRCSSQSGHNTVSWYQQALGQGPQFIFQYYREEENGRGNFPPRFSGLQFPNYSSELNVNALELDDSALYLCASSLEAGGTTGELFFGEGSRLTVL.

The V gene is TRBV20-1, the J gene TRBJ1-5, with D tentatively TRBD1 (5 bases). CDR1 DFQATT and CDR2 SNEGSKA come from the germline V gene (reference sequence). The CDR3 runs to 15 residues. V lost 5 bases and J 0 bases, leaving 14 bases between the germline ends. This chain's CDR3 is CSAGRQSGSNQPQHF. As DNA, the CDR3 is TGCAGTGCTGGCAGACAGTCGGGTAGCAATCAGCCCCAGCATTTT.

The rearrangement joins TRBV9 to TRBJ2-6; D is perhaps TRBD2 (5 bases). CDR3 length: 17 residues. V lost 2 bases, J lost 1 base, and 13 bases lay in between. From germline, CDR1 is SGDLS and CDR2 YYNGEE. CDR3 bases: TGTGCCAGCAGCGTGAGGGTATCGGGGTCTGGGGCCAACGTCCTGACTTTC. Its translation is CASSVRVSGSGANVLTF.

The J gene is TRBJ2-1, the V gene TRBV3-1; D gene ambiguous. Germline CDR1 reads LGHDT; CDR2 reads YNNKEL (reference sequence). V shed 2 bases and J shed 1 base, with 6 bases lying between them. This CDR3 spans 14 amino acids. CDR3 coding DNA: TGTGCCAGCAGCCAATTTCGGTCCTACAATGAGCAGTTCTTC. Residues: CASSQFRSYNEQFF.

V is TRBV30 and J is TRBJ2-1, with D tentatively TRBD2 (5 bases). Trimming took off 0 bases at V and 13 bases at J, with 10 bases between the two ends. The CDR3 sequence is 11 residues long. The germline gives CDR1 GTSNPN, CDR2 SVGIG (reference sequence). The CDR3 DNA sequence: TGTGCCTGGAGTGTGAGGGCCTCCCAGTTCTTC. Translation gives CAWSVRASQFF.

This rearrangement joins TRBV18 to TRBJ2-7; TRBD1 or TRBD2 may be the D gene (5 bases each). Germline-derived CDR1 and CDR2 are KGHSH and LQKENI. The CDR3 length is 14 residues. Trimming removed 6 bases at V and 1 base at J, with 13 bases between. This chain's CDR3 is CASSIRDVSYEQYF. In DNA, the CDR3 is TGTGCCAGCTCGATCCGGGACGTTTCCTACGAGCAGTACTTC.

This chain uses TRBV4-1 with TRBJ1-5; no clear D gene. Germline V gene data show CDR1 as MGHRA and CDR2 as YSYEKL. Trimming removed 3 bases from V and 1 base from J, with 22 bases in between. This CDR3 has 19 amino acids. The CDR3 here is CASSHLGRALEGSNQPQHF. The CDR3 region has the DNA TGCGCCAGCAGCCACCTCGGACGGGCCCTCGAGGGAAGCAATCAGCCCCAGCATTTT.